The clone carrying this T cell receptor (beta chain) was recorded at least ten times. The data stem from a study of T cells in Graves' hyperthyroidism and ophthalmopathy. Looked up from germline, CDR1 is SNHLY and CDR2 is FYNNEI. The CDR3 length is 16 residues. V gave up 5 bases and J gave up 1 base, with 17 bases separating them. Amplification targeted TCR beta CDR3 regions from RNA transcripts. HTBI primers were the set used in a first-round RT-PCR of the TCR CDR3. From the multiplex PCR reads, TCRdb called clonotypes with MiXCR, one entry per CDR3 protein. The table lists 450,000 to 600,000 distinct CDR3 sequences, 12% to 15% of them singletons. No progression to ophthalmopathy during 18 months of follow-up defined stable disease. Clinical symptoms, serum thyroxine, TRAb, thyroid ultrasound and orbital computed tomography informed diagnoses.

This chain joins TRBV2 and TRBJ1-1; D is unclear. This clonotype was sampled from a woman aged 40 to 55 with Graves' hyperthyroidism. Sample: blood. CDR3 amino acids: CASSQQGGLRNTEAFF. The CDR3 DNA reads TGTGCCAGCAGTCAACAAGGAGGACTGAGGAACACTGAAGCTTTCTTT.